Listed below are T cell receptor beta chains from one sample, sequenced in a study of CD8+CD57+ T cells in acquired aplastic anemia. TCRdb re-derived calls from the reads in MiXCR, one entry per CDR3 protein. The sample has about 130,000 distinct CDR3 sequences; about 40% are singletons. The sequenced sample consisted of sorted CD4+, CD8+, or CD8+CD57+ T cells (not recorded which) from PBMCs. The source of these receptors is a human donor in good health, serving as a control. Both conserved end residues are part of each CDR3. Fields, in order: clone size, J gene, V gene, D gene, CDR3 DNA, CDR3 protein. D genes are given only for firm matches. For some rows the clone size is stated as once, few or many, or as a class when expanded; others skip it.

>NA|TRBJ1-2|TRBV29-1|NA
TGCAGCGTTGACCGTCGGCATAGGGACGGGGGATATGGCTACACCTTC
CSVDRRHRDGGYGYTF
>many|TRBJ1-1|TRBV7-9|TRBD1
TGCGCCAGCAGCCCCACAGGGGACACTGAAGCTTTCTTT
CASSPTGDTEAFF
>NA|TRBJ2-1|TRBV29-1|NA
TGCAGCGTTTTGGGGACCTCGAATGAGCAGTTCTTC
CSVLGTSNEQFF
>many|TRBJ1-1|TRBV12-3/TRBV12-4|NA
TGTGCCAGCACTATAAAGAGGAACACTGAAGCTTTCTTT
CASTIKRNTEAFF
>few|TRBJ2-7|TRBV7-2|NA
TGTGCCAGCAGCTTGGGCGGCGCCACCTACGAGCAGTACTTC
CASSLGGATYEQYF
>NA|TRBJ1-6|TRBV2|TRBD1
TGTGCCAGCACCCTACAGGGGGCCTTATCACCCCTCCACTTT
CASTLQGALSPLHF
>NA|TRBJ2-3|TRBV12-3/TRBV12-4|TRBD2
TGTGCCAGCAGCTATAGCGGGGGGGTGGATACGCAGTATTTT
CASSYSGGVDTQYF
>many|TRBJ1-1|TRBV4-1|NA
TGCGCCAGCAGCCTCAGGGTTGGGAACACTGAAGCTTTCTTT
CASSLRVGNTEAFF
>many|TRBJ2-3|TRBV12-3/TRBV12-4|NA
TGTGCCAGCAGTTTTTCTGGGGCCCGCACAGATACGCAGTATTTT
CASSFSGARTDTQYF
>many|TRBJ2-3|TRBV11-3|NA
TGTGCCAGCAGCCGGGGACCCACAGATACGCAGTATTTT
CASSRGPTDTQYF
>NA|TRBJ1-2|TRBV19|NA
TGTGCCAGTAGTATGTATGTGACGGCTAACTATGGCTACACCTTC
CASSMYVTANYGYTF
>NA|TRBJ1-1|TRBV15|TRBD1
TGTGCCACCAGCACCTTCGGACAGGGGTCTGGTGAAGCTTTCTTT
CATSTFGQGSGEAFF
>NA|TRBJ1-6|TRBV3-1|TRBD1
TGTGCCAGCAGCCAACCACAGGGGGCGGGTAATTCACCCCTCCACTTT
CASSQPQGAGNSPLHF
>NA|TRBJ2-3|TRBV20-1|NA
TGCAGTGCCCTGGGGCCGGGTTCCACAGATACGCAGTATTTT
CSALGPGSTDTQYF
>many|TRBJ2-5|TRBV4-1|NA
TGCGCCAGCAGCCAATCACAGGGTCTCCGAGAGACCCAGTACTTC
CASSQSQGLRETQYF
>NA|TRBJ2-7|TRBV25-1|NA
TGTGCCAGCAGTGACTGGGACTACGAGCAGTACTTC
CASSDWDYEQYF
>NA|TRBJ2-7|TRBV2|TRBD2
TGTGCCAGCAGGGAGCTAGCGGTGTACGAGCAGTACTTC
CASRELAVYEQYF
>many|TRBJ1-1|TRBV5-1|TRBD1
TGCGCCAGCAGCTGGGGACAGGGGAGGAACACTGAAGCTTTCTTT
CASSWGQGRNTEAFF
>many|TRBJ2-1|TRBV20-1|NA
TGCAGTGCTAGTAGAAGTTTCGGGGTAGACCGAATTTACAATGAGCAGTTCTTC
CSASRSFGVDRIYNEQFF
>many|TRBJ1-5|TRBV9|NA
TGTGCCAGCAGCGTACTATCCAGGGGAGAAAATCAGCCCCAGCATTTT
CASSVLSRGENQPQHF
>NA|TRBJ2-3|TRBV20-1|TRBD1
TGCAGTGCTCCCGGGACAGGGAGCTCAGATACGCAGTATTTT
CSAPGTGSSDTQYF
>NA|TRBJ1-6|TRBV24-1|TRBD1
TGTGCCACCGCGGAGGGGGCAAAGAATTCACCCCTCCACTTT
CATAEGAKNSPLHF
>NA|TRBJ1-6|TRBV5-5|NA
TGTGCCAGCAGCTTGGACGGGAGCTCCTATAATTCACCCCTCCACTTT
CASSLDGSSYNSPLHF
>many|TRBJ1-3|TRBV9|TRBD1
TGTGCCAGCAGCGTCCAGGGGGCTGGAAACACCATATATTTT
CASSVQGAGNTIYF
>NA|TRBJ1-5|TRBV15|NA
TGTGCCACCATGGCGCAGTATAGCAATCAGCCCCAGCATTTT
CATMAQYSNQPQHF
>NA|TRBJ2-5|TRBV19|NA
TGTGCCAGTAGTGATGTCGGCGCGCAAGAGACCCAGTACTTC
CASSDVGAQETQYF
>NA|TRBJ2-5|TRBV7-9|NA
TGTGCCAGCAGGTCTTCCGAGGAGACCCAGTACTTC
CASRSSEETQYF
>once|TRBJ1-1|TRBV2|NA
TGTGCCAGCTTGAGAGGGGGAGAAGCTTTCTTT
CASLRGGEAFF
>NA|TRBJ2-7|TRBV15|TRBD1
TGTGCCACCAGCATCCCCGGGACAGGGGCCAACGAGCAGTACTTC
CATSIPGTGANEQYF
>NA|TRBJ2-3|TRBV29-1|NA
TGCAGCGTTGAGCACAGGGTCAACACAGATACGCAGTATTTT
CSVEHRVNTDTQYF
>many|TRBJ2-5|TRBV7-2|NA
TGTGCCAGCAGCTTAGTGGCAGGCTCTTATTTGGAGACCCAGTACTTC
CASSLVAGSYLETQYF
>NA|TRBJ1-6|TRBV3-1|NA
TGTGCCAGCAGCCAAAAATCCCAAAGACGGGCCCCGGGGAGTCCACCCCTCCACTTT
CASSQKSQRRAPGSPPLHF
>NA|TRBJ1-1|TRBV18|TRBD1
TGTGCCAGCTCAGCCCGGACAGGGGGCATGAACACTGAAGCTTTCTTT
CASSARTGGMNTEAFF
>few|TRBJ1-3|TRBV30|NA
TGTGCCTGGAGTGTACGGGCCTCTGGAAACACCATATATTTT
CAWSVRASGNTIYF
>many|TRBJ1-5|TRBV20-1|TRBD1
TGCAGTGCCAGCAATGACAGGGGGAGGCATCAGCCCCAGCATTTT
CSASNDRGRHQPQHF
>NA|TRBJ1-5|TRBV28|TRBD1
TGTGCCAGCAGTTCCCAGGGGGCTCGACAGCCCCAGCATTTT
CASSSQGARQPQHF
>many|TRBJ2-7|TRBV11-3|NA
TGTGCCAGCGGACCCACAGGTGGAGAGCAGTACTTC
CASGPTGGEQYF
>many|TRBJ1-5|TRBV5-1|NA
TGCGCCAGCAGCCCCTCTGGCGGGTATCAGCCCCAGCATTTT
CASSPSGGYQPQHF
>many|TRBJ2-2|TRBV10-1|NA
TGCGCCAGCAGTGATGTCGGCCCCTTCGCCGGGGAGCTGTTTTTT
CASSDVGPFAGELFF
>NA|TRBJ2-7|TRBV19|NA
TGTGCCAGTAGTATAGATCGCATAGGCGAGCAGTACTTC
CASSIDRIGEQYF
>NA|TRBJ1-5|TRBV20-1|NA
TGCAGTGCTAGCCAGAGCCCTCAGCCCCAGCATTTT
CSASQSPQPQHF
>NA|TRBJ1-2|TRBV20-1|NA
TGCAGTGCTAGAGTGGGACTCACAGTCTATGGCTACACCTTC
CSARVGLTVYGYTF
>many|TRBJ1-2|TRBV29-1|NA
TGCAGCGTTGTAGGTTCACAGTCTCACTATGGCTACACCTTC
CSVVGSQSHYGYTF
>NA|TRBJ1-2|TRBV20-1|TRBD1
TGCAGTGCTAGAGATCGCCTGGACAGGGCTAGCAACTATGGCTACACCTTC
CSARDRLDRASNYGYTF
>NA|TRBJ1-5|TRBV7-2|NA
TGTGCCAGCAGCCTTTTGGGGGGTCCCCAGCATTTT
CASSLLGGPQHF
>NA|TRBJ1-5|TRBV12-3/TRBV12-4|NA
TGTGCCAGCAGTTTAGCACCAAATCAGCCCCAGCATTTT
CASSLAPNQPQHF
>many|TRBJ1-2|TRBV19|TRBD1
TGTGCCAGTAGTCCCCTGGGACAGGTTGGCCTGGGCTACACCTTC
CASSPLGQVGLGYTF
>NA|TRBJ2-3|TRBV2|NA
TGTGCCAGCAGTTGGTCCTCCACAGATACGCAGTATTTT
CASSWSSTDTQYF
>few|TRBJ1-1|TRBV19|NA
TGTGCCAGTAGTATAGATAGGGCAGGAATGAACACTGAAGCTTTCTTT
CASSIDRAGMNTEAFF
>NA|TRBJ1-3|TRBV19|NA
TGTGCCAGTAGTATAGTCCTAGGGACGGGAAACACCATATATTTT
CASSIVLGTGNTIYF
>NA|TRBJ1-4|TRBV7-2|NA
TGTGCCAGCAGCTTAGGATGGAGTGAAAAACTGTTTTTT
CASSLGWSEKLFF
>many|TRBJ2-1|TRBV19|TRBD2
TGTGCCAGTAGCAAACTCCTGACTAGCGGGGTGACTGAGCAGTTCTTC
CASSKLLTSGVTEQFF
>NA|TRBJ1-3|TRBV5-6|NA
TGTGCCAGCAGTTTCGACAGGCTAGGGGGAAACACCATATATTTT
CASSFDRLGGNTIYF
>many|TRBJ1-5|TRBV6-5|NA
TGTGCCAGCAGTTACCGGACGCAAAGCAATCAGCCCCAGCATTTT
CASSYRTQSNQPQHF
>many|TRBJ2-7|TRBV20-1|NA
TGCAGTGCTAGAGAAGCTGAGCCCTACGAGCAGTACTTC
CSAREAEPYEQYF
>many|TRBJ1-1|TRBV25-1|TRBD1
TGTGCCAGCAGCTCAAACATTGGACAGGGCACTGAAGCTTTCTTT
CASSSNIGQGTEAFF
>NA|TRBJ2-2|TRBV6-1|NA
TGTGCCAGCACTCAGGGTTTAGGAACCGGGGAGCTGTTTTTT
CASTQGLGTGELFF
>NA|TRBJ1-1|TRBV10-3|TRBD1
TGTGCCACTCGGACAGGGGCGAACACTGAAGCTTTCTTT
CATRTGANTEAFF
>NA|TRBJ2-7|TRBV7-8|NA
TGTGCCAGCAGCCTCACTCCCGCCTACGAGCAGTACTTC
CASSLTPAYEQYF